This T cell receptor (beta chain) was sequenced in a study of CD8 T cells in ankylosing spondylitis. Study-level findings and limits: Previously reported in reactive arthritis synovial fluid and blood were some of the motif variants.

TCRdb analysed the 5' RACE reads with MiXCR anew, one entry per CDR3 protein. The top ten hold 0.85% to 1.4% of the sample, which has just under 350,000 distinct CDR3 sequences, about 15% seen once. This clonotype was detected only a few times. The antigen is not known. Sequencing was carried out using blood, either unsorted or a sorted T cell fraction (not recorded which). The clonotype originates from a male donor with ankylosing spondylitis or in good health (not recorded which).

As DNA, the CDR3 is TGTGCCAGCCGGAACGGGGCTAGCAGCGAGACCCAGTACTTC. It translates to CASRNGASSETQYF. The chain links TRBV3-1 to TRBJ2-5; D may correspond to TRBD1 or TRBD2 (5 bases each). The germline V gene encodes CDR1 LGHDT and CDR2 YNNKEL (reference sequence). The CDR3 is 14 residues long. Trimming took off 8 bases at V and 5 bases at J, with 18 bases between the two ends.